This record concerns one T cell receptor beta chain sequence. Its antigen remains unidentified. TCRdb's copy holds only in-frame clones and misses some; the assay was immunoSEQ multiplex PCR. The table shows 55,000 to 65,000 clones, with over 70% occurring only once. These data are taken from a study of T cell responses to AZD1222 COVID-19 vaccine. Study conclusions and caveats: Vaccination with two AZD1222 doses was followed by a rise in Spike-specific TCR breadth and depth. Repertoire sampling happened only post peak T cell response. Donor demographics were predominantly white British with a female majority; clonal diversity may be underestimated.

The CDR3 is 13 amino acids. Unmatched junction bases numbered 6, after V lost 2 bases and J lost 14 bases. Germline values: CDR1 MNHEY, CDR2 SVGAGI. This TCR was recovered from an adult in good health. Material: peripheral blood, obtained on day 0 of AZD1222 vaccination. The chain employs TRBV6-5 and TRBJ1-6; 7 bases line up with TRBD1. CDR3 sequence (DNA): TGTGCCAGCAGTTACGGGGGGACAGTATCCCTCCACTTT. This translates into CASSYGGTVSLHF.